This TCR beta chain is from a study of T cell changes during pregnancy in multiple sclerosis. J lost 4 bases, V lost 6 bases, and 3 bases had no gene match. The germline gives CDR1 MDHEN, CDR2 SYDVKM. The CDR3 extends over 15 amino acids. This clone is a singleton in its sample. The table came from immunoSEQ multiplex PCR; TCRdb's copy has only in-frame clones and leaves some out. The sample shows fewer than 70,000 clones, more than 75% of them seen only once. Source material: peripheral blood from another person, used as feeder cells. The source is a human donor whose cells served as feeder cells for cultures in a pregnancy study. The chain couples TRBV28 to TRBJ2-2; 12 nucleotides agree with TRBD2. As DNA, the CDR3 is TGTGCCAGCAGCGTGGGACTAGCGGGCACCGGGGAGCTGTTTTTT. As protein: CASSVGLAGTGELFF.